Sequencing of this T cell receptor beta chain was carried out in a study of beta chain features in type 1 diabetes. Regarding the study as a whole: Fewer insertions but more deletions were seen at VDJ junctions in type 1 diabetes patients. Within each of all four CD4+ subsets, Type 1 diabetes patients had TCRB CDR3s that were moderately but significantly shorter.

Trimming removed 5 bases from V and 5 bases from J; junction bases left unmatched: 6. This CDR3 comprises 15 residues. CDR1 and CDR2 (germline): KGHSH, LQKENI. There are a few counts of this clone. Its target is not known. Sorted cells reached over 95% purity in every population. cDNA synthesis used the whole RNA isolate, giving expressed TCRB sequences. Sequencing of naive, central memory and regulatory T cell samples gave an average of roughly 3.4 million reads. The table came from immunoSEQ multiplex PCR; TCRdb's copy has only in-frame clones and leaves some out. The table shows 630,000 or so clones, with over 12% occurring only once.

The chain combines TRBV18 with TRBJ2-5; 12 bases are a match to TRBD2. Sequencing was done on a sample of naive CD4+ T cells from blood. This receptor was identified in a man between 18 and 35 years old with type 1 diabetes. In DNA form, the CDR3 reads TGTGCCAGCTCAGCGACTAGCGGGAGCCCCGAGACCCAGTACTTC. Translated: CASSATSGSPETQYF.